A selection of T cell receptor beta chains follows, all from one sample in a study of T-cell memory formation after mild COVID-19. TCRdb used MiXCR to reprocess the 5' RACE reads, holding one entry per CDR3 protein. Of some 450,000 distinct CDR3 sequences listed, 20% are singletons. Material for sequencing was PBMCs or a T cell subset sorted from them (not recorded which). All receptors derive from an adult woman who had mild COVID-19 (a few samples of this study predate the infection). Cell type and time point are not known. Each CDR3 is given with its conserved first and last residue. The order of the fields is J gene, clone size, V gene, D gene, CDR3 protein, CDR3 DNA. A D gene is named only where the DNA matches it firmly. The size field is filled for only some rows; it gives once, few, many or a size class.

>TRBJ1-4|-|TRBV20-1|-
CSVGAPGAGEKLFF
TGCAGTGTGGGGGCTCCGGGGGCAGGTGAAAAACTGTTTTTT
>TRBJ1-2|few|TRBV10-3|-
CAISEGPGHGYTF
TGTGCCATCAGTGAAGGGCCTGGGCATGGCTACACCTTC
>TRBJ2-7|few|TRBV5-1|-
CASSLLWPEQYF
TGCGCCAGCAGCTTGTTGTGGCCCGAGCAGTACTTC
>TRBJ2-5|-|TRBV5-1|TRBD1
CASSFPGGETQYF
TGCGCCAGCAGCTTTCCAGGGGGCGAGACCCAGTACTTC
>TRBJ2-5|few|TRBV4-1|TRBD2
CASSREGSQETQYF
TGCGCCAGCAGCCGGGAGGGGTCCCAAGAGACCCAGTACTTC
>TRBJ2-4|-|TRBV4-1|-
CASSQIGVAMNIQYF
TGCGCCAGCAGCCAAATAGGGGTAGCTATGAACATTCAGTACTTC
>TRBJ2-1|few|TRBV7-9|TRBD1
CASRPDRGAYNEQFF
TGTGCCAGCAGACCCGACAGGGGGGCATACAATGAGCAGTTCTTC
>TRBJ2-5|few|TRBV9|-
CASSVMPGGSQETQYF
TGTGCCAGCAGCGTAATGCCTGGTGGGTCACAAGAGACCCAGTACTTC
>TRBJ2-1|-|TRBV30|TRBD2
CASPGTSNNEQFF
TGTGCCTCCCCCGGGACTAGCAACAATGAGCAGTTCTTC
>TRBJ2-2|-|TRBV29-1|TRBD1
CSASPGQPNTGELFF
TGCAGCGCATCTCCGGGACAGCCGAACACCGGGGAGCTGTTTTTT
>TRBJ2-3|many|TRBV7-3|-
CASSLGGGRTDTQYF
TGTGCCAGCAGCTTAGGAGGGGGGCGGACAGATACGCAGTATTTT
>TRBJ2-7|few|TRBV12-3/TRBV12-4|-
CASSFYGATYEQYF
TGTGCCAGCAGTTTCTACGGGGCCACCTACGAGCAGTACTTC
>TRBJ2-7|-|TRBV5-5|-
CASSQEGFGSYEQYF
TGTGCCAGCAGCCAGGAGGGGTTCGGCTCCTACGAGCAGTACTTC
>TRBJ1-1|-|TRBV7-9|-
CASSLRGEGAFF
TGTGCCAGCAGCCTAAGGGGGGAGGGAGCTTTCTTT
>TRBJ2-3|-|TRBV12-3/TRBV12-4|TRBD1
CASDETGVRADTQYF
TGTGCCAGCGACGAAACAGGGGTGAGGGCAGATACGCAGTATTTT
>TRBJ1-5|-|TRBV6-1|TRBD1
CASTDLSGTGYQPQHF
TGTGCCAGCACCGACCTATCAGGGACAGGGTATCAGCCCCAGCATTTT
>TRBJ1-2|-|TRBV5-1|-
CASTLQGVYGYTF
TGCGCCAGCACGCTACAGGGCGTATATGGCTACACCTTC
>TRBJ1-3|-|TRBV5-1|-
CASSTSPSGNTIYF
TGCGCCAGCAGCACGAGCCCCTCTGGAAACACCATATATTTT
>TRBJ2-7|once|TRBV6-6|-
CASTLGAEYEQYF
TGTGCCAGCACCCTAGGCGCGGAGTACGAGCAGTACTTC
>TRBJ2-1|many|TRBV7-9|TRBD2
CASSVRTSGSNVNEQFF
TGTGCCAGCAGCGTCAGGACTAGCGGGAGTAACGTCAATGAGCAGTTCTTC
>TRBJ2-7|few|TRBV9|TRBD1
CASSVDGQGRQYF
TGTGCCAGCAGCGTAGACGGACAGGGGAGGCAGTACTTC
>TRBJ2-7|-|TRBV18|TRBD1
CASSPVRGQGTSYEQYF
TGTGCCAGCTCACCTGTAAGGGGACAGGGGACCTCCTACGAGCAGTACTTC
>TRBJ2-3|few|TRBV20-1|TRBD2
CSAPSGFTDTQYF
TGCAGTGCCCCTAGCGGCTTCACAGATACGCAGTATTTT
>TRBJ2-7|-|TRBV29-1|-
CSVELSLYEQYF
TGCAGCGTTGAGTTGAGCCTTTACGAGCAGTACTTC
>TRBJ1-5|-|TRBV9|TRBD1
CASSVEGASNQPQHF
TGTGCCAGCAGCGTAGAGGGGGCTAGCAATCAGCCCCAGCATTTT
>TRBJ2-3|many|TRBV11-2|-
CASTPSTDTQYF
TGTGCCAGCACTCCTAGCACAGATACGCAGTATTTT
>TRBJ2-1|-|TRBV3-1|TRBD2
CASSHPRTSGILYNEQFF
TGTGCCAGCAGCCATCCACGGACTAGCGGGATCCTGTACAATGAGCAGTTCTTC
>TRBJ1-1|-|TRBV5-1|-
CASSGTEIEAFF
TGCGCCAGCAGCGGAACAGAAATTGAAGCTTTCTTT
>TRBJ2-1|-|TRBV7-8|-
CASSSAGWLFNEQFF
TGTGCCAGCAGCTCTGCAGGGTGGTTGTTCAATGAGCAGTTCTTC
>TRBJ2-5|few|TRBV7-7|-
CASSLEQGSGETQYF
TGTGCTAGCAGCTTAGAACAGGGTTCAGGAGAGACCCAGTACTTC
>TRBJ2-3|few|TRBV6-2/TRBV6-3|-
CASRPAVPSTDTQYF
TGTGCCAGCAGGCCGGCAGTTCCTAGCACAGATACGCAGTATTTT
>TRBJ2-7|few|TRBV29-1|-
CSVGRDEQYF
TGCAGCGTTGGGAGGGACGAGCAGTACTTC
>TRBJ2-5|few|TRBV29-1|-
CSVTPSGQPQETQYF
TGCAGCGTGACCCCATCTGGACAGCCACAAGAGACCCAGTACTTC
>TRBJ2-5|-|TRBV6-5|-
CASSYSGRQGGTQYF
TGTGCCAGCAGTTACTCGGGTAGACAGGGAGGGACCCAGTACTTC
>TRBJ2-7|-|TRBV6-1|-
CASSEGAGRAYEQYF
TGTGCCAGCAGTGAGGGGGCAGGGAGGGCCTACGAGCAGTACTTC